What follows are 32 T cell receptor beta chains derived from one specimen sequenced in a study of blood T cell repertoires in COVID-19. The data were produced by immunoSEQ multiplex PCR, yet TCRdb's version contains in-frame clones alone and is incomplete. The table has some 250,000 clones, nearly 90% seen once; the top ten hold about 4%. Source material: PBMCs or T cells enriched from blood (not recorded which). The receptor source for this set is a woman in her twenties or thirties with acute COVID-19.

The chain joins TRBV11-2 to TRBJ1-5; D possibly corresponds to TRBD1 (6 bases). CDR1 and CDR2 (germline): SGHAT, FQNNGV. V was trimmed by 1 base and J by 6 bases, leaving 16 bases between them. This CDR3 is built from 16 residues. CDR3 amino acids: CASSLVGVAGVQPQHF. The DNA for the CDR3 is TGTGCCAGCAGCTTAGTAGGGGTGGCAGGGGTTCAGCCCCAGCATTTT.

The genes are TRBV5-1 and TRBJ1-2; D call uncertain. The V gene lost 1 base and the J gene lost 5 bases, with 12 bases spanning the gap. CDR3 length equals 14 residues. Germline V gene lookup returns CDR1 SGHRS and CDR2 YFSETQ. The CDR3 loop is CASSLSRASYGYTF. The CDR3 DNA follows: TGCGCCAGCAGCTTGAGTAGAGCAAGTTATGGCTACACCTTC.

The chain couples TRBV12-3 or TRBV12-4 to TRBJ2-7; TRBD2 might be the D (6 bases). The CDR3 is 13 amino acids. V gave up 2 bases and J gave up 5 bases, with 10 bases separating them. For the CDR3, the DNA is TGTGCCAGCAGTTTACGCGGGGTTAACGAGCAGTACTTC. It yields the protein CASSLRGVNEQYF.

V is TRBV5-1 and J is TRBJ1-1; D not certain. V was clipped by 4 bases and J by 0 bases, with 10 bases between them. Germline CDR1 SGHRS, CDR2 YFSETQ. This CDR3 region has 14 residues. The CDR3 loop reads CASSAYSLNTEAFF. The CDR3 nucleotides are TGCGCCAGCAGCGCGTACAGCTTGAACACTGAAGCTTTCTTT. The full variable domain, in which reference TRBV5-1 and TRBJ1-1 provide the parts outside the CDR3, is KAGVTQTPRYLIKTRGQQVTLSCSPISGHRSVSWYQQTPGQGLQFLFEYFSETQRNKGNFPGRFSGRQFSNSRSEMNVSTLELGDSALYLCASSAYSLNTEAFFGQGTRLTVV.

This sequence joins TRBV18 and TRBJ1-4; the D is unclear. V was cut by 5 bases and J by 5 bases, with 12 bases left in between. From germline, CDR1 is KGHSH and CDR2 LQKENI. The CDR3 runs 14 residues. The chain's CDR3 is CASSSGVLNEKLFF. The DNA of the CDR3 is TGTGCCAGCTCATCCGGGGTCCTAAATGAAAAACTGTTTTTT. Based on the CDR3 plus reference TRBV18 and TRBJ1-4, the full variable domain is NAGVMQNPRHLVRRRGQEARLRCSPMKGHSHVYWYRQLPEEGLKFMVYLQKENIIDESGMPKERFSAEFPKEGPSILRIQQVVRGDSAAYFCASSSGVLNEKLFFGSGTQLSVL.

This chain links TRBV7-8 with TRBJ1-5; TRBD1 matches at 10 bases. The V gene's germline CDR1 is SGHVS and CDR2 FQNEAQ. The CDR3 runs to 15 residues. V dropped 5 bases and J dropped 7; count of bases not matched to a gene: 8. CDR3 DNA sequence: TGTGCCAGCAGCCTCCGACAGGGGGCAGGCCAGCCCCAGCATTTT. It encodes CASSLRQGAGQPQHF.

The CDR3 loop is CASSLVGQGAVNYGYTF. The CDR3 DNA follows: TGTGCCAGCAGCTTAGTGGGACAGGGGGCGGTCAACTATGGCTACACCTTC. J is TRBJ1-2 and V is TRBV7-9, with 12 nucleotides matching TRBD1. J gave up 2 bases and V 1 base, and 5 bases lay outside the gene matches. The CDR3 consists of 17 residues. Germline values: CDR1 SEHNR, CDR2 FQNEAQ (reference sequence).

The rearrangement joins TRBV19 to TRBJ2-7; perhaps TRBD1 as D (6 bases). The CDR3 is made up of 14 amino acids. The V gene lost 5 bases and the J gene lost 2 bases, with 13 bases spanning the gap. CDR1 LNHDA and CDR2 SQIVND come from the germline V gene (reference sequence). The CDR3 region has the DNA TGTGCCAGTAGTGTACAGGGTTCCCCCTACGAGCAGTACTTC. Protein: CASSVQGSPYEQYF.

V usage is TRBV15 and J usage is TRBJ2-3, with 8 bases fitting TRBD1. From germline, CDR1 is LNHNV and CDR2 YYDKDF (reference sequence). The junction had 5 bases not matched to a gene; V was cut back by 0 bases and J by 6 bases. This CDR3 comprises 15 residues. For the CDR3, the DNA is TGTGCCACCAGCAGAGAAGGACAGGGTAGGGATACGCAGTATTTT. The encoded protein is CATSREGQGRDTQYF.

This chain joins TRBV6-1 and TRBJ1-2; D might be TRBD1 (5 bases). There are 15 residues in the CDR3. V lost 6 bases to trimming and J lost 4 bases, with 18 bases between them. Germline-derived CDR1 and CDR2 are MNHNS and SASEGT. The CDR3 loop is CASSDAGISIYGYTF. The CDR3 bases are TGTGCCAGCAGCGACGCAGGGATTTCCATCTATGGCTACACCTTC.

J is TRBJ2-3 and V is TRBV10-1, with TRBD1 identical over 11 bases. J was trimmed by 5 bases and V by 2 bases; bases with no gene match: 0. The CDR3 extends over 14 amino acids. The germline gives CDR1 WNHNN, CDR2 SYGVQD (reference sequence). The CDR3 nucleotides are TGCGCCAGCAGTGAGGGGACAGGGGGAGATACGCAGTATTTT. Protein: CASSEGTGGDTQYF.

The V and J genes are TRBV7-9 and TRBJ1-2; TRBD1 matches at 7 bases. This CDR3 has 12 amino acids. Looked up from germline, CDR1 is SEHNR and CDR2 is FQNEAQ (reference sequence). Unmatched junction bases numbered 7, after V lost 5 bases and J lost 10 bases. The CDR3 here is CASSTLQGVYTF. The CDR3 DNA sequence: TGTGCCAGCAGCACCCTCCAGGGGGTCTACACCTTC.

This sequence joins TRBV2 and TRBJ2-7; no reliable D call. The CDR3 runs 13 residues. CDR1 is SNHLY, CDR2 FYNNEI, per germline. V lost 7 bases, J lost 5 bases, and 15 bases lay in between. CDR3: CASKRETGHEQYF. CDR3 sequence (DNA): TGTGCCAGCAAGCGAGAGACCGGCCACGAGCAGTACTTC.

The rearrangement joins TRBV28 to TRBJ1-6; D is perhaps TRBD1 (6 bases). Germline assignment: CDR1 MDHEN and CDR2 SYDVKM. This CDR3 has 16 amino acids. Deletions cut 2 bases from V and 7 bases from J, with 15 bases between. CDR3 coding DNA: TGTGCCAGCAGTTTAGGGTTGGGGGCCGGGAATTCACCCCTCCACTTT. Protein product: CASSLGLGAGNSPLHF.

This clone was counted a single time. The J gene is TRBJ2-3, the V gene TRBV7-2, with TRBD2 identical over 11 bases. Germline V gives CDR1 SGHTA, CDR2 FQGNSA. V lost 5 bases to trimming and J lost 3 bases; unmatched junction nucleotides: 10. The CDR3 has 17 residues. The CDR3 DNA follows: TGTGCCAGCAGCCGCGACGTTAGCGGGGGGGCGACAGATACGCAGTATTTT. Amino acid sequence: CASSRDVSGGATDTQYF. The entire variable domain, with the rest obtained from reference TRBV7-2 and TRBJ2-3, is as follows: GAGVSQSPSNKVTEKGKDVELRCDPISGHTALYWYRQSLGQGLEFLIYFQGNSAPDKSGLPSDRFSAERTGGSVSTLTIQRTQQEDSAVYLCASSRDVSGGATDTQYFGPGTRLTVL.

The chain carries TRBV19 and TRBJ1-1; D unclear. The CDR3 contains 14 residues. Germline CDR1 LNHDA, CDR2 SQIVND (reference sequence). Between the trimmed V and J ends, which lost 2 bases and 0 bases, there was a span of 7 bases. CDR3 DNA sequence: TGTGCCAGTAGTATAACAGATCTGAACACTGAAGCTTTCTTT. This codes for CASSITDLNTEAFF.

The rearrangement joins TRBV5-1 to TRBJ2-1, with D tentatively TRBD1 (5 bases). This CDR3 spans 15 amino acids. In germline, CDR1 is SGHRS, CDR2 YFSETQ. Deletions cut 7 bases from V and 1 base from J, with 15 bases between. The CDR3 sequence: CASLEAGSSYNEQFF. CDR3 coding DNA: TGCGCCAGCCTCGAAGCAGGGTCGTCCTACAATGAGCAGTTCTTC.

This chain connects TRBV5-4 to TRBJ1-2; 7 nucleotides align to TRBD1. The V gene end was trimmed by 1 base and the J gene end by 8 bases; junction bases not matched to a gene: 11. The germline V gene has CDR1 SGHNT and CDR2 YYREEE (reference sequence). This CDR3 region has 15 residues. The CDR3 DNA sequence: TGTGCCAGCAGCTTGACAGGGGCGTCGTCGCGGGGCTACACCTTC. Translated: CASSLTGASSRGYTF.

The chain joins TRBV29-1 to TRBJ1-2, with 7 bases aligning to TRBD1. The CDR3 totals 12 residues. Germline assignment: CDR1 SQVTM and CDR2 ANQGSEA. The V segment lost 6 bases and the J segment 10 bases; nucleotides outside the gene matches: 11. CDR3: CSVKTGNSIYTF. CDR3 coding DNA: TGCAGCGTGAAGACAGGGAATTCTATCTACACCTTC.

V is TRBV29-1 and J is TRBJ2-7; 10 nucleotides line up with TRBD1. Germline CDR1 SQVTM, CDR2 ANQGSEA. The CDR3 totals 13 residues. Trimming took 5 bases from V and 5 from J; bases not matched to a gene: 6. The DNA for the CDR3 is TGCAGCGTTACTGGACAGGGGGTCGACGAGCAGTACTTC. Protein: CSVTGQGVDEQYF.

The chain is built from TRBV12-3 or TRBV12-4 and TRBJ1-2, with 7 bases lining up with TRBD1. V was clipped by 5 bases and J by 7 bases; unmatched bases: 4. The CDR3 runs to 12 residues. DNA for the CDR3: TGTGCCAGCAGTCGGACAGGTGCTGGCTACACCTTC. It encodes CASSRTGAGYTF.

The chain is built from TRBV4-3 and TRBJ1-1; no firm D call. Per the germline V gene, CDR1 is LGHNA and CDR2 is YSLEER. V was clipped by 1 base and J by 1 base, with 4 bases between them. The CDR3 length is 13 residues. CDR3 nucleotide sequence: TGCGCCAGCAGCCAAGGAGAGAACACTGAAGCTTTCTTT. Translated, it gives CASSQGENTEAFF.

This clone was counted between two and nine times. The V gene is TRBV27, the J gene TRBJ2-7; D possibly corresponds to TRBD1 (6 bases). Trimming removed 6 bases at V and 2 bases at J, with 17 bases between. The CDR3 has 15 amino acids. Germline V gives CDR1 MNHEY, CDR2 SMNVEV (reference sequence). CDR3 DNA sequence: TGTGCCAGCAGCTACAACCGGGACATTCCCTACGAGCAGTACTTC. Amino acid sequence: CASSYNRDIPYEQYF.

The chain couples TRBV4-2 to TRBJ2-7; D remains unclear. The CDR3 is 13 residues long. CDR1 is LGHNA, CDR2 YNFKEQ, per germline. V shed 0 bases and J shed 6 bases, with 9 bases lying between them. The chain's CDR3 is CASSQEISFEQYF. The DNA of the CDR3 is TGTGCCAGCAGCCAAGAGATTAGCTTCGAGCAGTACTTC.

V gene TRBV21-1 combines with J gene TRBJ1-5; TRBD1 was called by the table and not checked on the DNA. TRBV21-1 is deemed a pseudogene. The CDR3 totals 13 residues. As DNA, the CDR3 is TGTGCCAGCAGCCGACAGTCACGCCAGCCCCAGCATTTT. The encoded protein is CASSRQSRQPQHF.

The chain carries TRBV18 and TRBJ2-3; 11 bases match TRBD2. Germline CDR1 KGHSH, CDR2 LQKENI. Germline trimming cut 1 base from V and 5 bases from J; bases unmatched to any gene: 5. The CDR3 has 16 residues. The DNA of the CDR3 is TGTGCCAGCTCACCACGAGTAGCGGGGGGGCAAGATACGCAGTATTTT. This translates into CASSPRVAGGQDTQYF.

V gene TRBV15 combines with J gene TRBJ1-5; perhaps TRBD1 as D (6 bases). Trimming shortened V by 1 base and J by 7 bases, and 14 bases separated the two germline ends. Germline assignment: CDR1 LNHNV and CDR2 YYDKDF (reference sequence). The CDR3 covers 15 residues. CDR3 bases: TGTGCCACCAGCAGAGCTAGCGGGGGCGAACAGCCCCAGCATTTT. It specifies CATSRASGGEQPQHF.

The CDR3 DNA reads TGTGCCAGCAGTTGGACAGGGACGTTGGTGAGCACTGAAGCTTTCTTT. Amino acid sequence: CASSWTGTLVSTEAFF. This chain uses TRBV28 with TRBJ1-1; 8 nucleotides match TRBD1. The germline V gene has CDR1 MDHEN and CDR2 SYDVKM. CDR3 length equals 16 residues. The trim removed 4 bases at V and 4 bases at J, leaving 11 bases unmatched.

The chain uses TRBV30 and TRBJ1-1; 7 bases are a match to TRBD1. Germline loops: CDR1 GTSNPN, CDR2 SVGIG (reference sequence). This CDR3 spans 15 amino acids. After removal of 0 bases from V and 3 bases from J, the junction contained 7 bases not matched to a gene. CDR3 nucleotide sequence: TGTGCCTGGAGTGTACGGGGCAGGGGGTACACTGAAGCTTTCTTT. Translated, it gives CAWSVRGRGYTEAFF.

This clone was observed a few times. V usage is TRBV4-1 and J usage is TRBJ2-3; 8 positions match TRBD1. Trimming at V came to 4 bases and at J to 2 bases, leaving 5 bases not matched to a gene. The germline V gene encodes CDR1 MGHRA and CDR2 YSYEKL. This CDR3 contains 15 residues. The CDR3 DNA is TGCGCCAGCAGCCCGGGACAGGCCTTCACAGATACGCAGTATTTT. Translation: CASSPGQAFTDTQYF.

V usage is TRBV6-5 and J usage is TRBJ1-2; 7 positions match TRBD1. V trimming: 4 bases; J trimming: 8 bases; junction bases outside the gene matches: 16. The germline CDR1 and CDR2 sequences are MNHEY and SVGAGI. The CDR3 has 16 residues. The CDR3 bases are TGTGCCAGCAGTTTCGACAGGGCCTCTAAAAGCGGGGGCTACACCTTC. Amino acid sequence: CASSFDRASKSGGYTF.

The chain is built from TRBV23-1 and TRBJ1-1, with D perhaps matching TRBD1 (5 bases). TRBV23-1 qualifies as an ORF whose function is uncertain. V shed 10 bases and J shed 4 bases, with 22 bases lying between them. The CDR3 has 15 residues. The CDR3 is CATGKGDKEPTEAFF. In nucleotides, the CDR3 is TGCGCCACCGGTAAAGGGGATAAGGAACCCACTGAAGCTTTCTTT.